The rows below give T cell receptor beta chains drawn from one sample of a study of blood T cell dynamics during melanoma immunotherapy. Assay used: immunoSEQ multiplex PCR; TCRdb lists only in-frame clones, some missing. The sample has approximately 9,500 clones, about nine tenths seen once. Sequencing was performed on blood, taken from a patient treated with checkpoint blockade. The source of these receptors is a human donor with melanoma. The CDR3 runs from the conserved cysteine through the conserved F or W. Each record gives: CDR3 length, J gene, clone size, V gene, D gene, CDR3 protein, CDR3 DNA. The D gene is left open where the match is weak. Size is stated for part of the rows, as once, few or many counts, or as a class when the clone is expanded.

cdr3_length: 14
j_call: TRBJ1-1
clone_size: .
v_call: TRBV7-9
d_call: .
cdr3_aa: CASSLTGVNTEAFF
cdr3_nt: TGTGCCAGCAGCCTCACGGGGGTTAACACTGAAGCTTTCTTT

cdr3_length: 13
j_call: TRBJ2-5
clone_size: once
v_call: TRBV14
d_call: .
cdr3_aa: CASSSHYGETQYF
cdr3_nt: TGTGCCAGCAGCAGTCATTACGGGGAGACCCAGTACTTC

cdr3_length: 14
j_call: TRBJ2-2
clone_size: .
v_call: TRBV5-1
d_call: .
cdr3_aa: CASSQQGNTGELFF
cdr3_nt: TGCGCCAGCAGTCAACAGGGGAACACCGGGGAGCTGTTTTTT

cdr3_length: 17
j_call: TRBJ1-2
clone_size: .
v_call: TRBV28
d_call: TRBD1
cdr3_aa: CASSSPGTEPANYGYTF
cdr3_nt: TGTGCCAGCAGTAGCCCCGGGACAGAGCCTGCTAACTATGGCTACACCTTC

cdr3_length: 15
j_call: TRBJ2-3
clone_size: .
v_call: TRBV9
d_call: TRBD2
cdr3_aa: CASSVRLAGTDTQYF
cdr3_nt: TGTGCCAGCAGCGTAAGACTAGCGGGCACAGATACGCAGTATTTT

cdr3_length: 16
j_call: TRBJ2-5
clone_size: .
v_call: TRBV28
d_call: TRBD1
cdr3_aa: CASSSTTGSHQETQYF
cdr3_nt: TGTGCCAGCAGTTCGACGACAGGGTCCCACCAGGAGACCCAGTACTTC

cdr3_length: 18
j_call: TRBJ2-3
clone_size: .
v_call: TRBV4-3
d_call: .
cdr3_aa: CASSQDLPRNGAKDTQYF
cdr3_nt: TGCGCCAGCAGCCAAGATCTACCGAGGAACGGGGCGAAAGATACGCAGTATTTT

cdr3_length: 13
j_call: TRBJ1-1
clone_size: .
v_call: TRBV4-3
d_call: TRBD1
cdr3_aa: CASSQGTGKKAFF
cdr3_nt: TGCGCCAGCAGCCAGGGGACAGGGAAAAAAGCTTTCTTT

cdr3_length: 14
j_call: TRBJ2-3
clone_size: once
v_call: TRBV9
d_call: .
cdr3_aa: CASSVDGSTDTQYF
cdr3_nt: TGTGCCAGCAGCGTAGATGGGAGCACAGATACGCAGTATTTT

cdr3_length: 13
j_call: TRBJ1-2
clone_size: .
v_call: TRBV4-1
d_call: TRBD1
cdr3_aa: CASSQGTGYGYTF
cdr3_nt: TGCGCCAGCAGCCAAGGGACAGGGTATGGCTACACCTTC

cdr3_length: 15
j_call: TRBJ2-3
clone_size: .
v_call: TRBV7-3
d_call: .
cdr3_aa: CASSFSRRGQDTQYF
cdr3_nt: TGTGCCAGCAGCTTTTCTAGGAGGGGACAAGATACGCAGTATTTT

cdr3_length: 15
j_call: TRBJ2-2
clone_size: .
v_call: TRBV10-3
d_call: TRBD2
cdr3_aa: CAIRASGTVTGELFF
cdr3_nt: TGTGCCATCAGGGCTAGCGGGACTGTTACCGGGGAGCTGTTTTTT

cdr3_length: 13
j_call: TRBJ2-1
clone_size: .
v_call: TRBV27
d_call: .
cdr3_aa: CASSFGSYNEQFF
cdr3_nt: TGTGCCAGCAGTTTCGGGTCCTACAATGAGCAGTTCTTC

cdr3_length: 17
j_call: TRBJ2-7
clone_size: .
v_call: TRBV4-3
d_call: TRBD2
cdr3_aa: CASSQENKRENIYEQYF
cdr3_nt: TGCGCCAGCAGCCAAGAGAACAAGCGGGAGAATATCTACGAGCAGTACTTC

cdr3_length: 13
j_call: TRBJ1-1
clone_size: .
v_call: TRBV4-1
d_call: .
cdr3_aa: CASSQLSNTEAFF
cdr3_nt: TGCGCCAGCAGCCAATTATCTAACACTGAAGCTTTCTTT

cdr3_length: 15
j_call: TRBJ1-1
clone_size: .
v_call: TRBV5-1
d_call: .
cdr3_aa: CASSLLGQGNTEAFF
cdr3_nt: TGCGCCAGCAGCTTGCTGGGGCAGGGGAACACTGAAGCTTTCTTT